This entry describes one T cell receptor beta chain. Authors' analysis steps: Amplified reference gene primers provided the basis for estimating nucleated cell counts. Sequencing used immunoSEQ multiplex PCR; TCRdb keeps in-frame clones, though not all of them. Clonal size and the V and J genes are those of that table, whereas D and trimming came from the DNA. The table has fewer than 350,000 clones, about nine tenths seen once. V trimming: 1 base; J trimming: 2 bases; junction bases outside the gene matches: 1. Per germline, CDR1 SGHTA and CDR2 FQGNSA. The CDR3 has 15 residues. The data are from a study of blood T cell repertoires in COVID-19. Study in general: PBMCs, B-cell-depleted T cells, or T cells were the source of the cDNA or gDNA that made up the material.

This study enrolled people aged 18 to 89 from about 26 US geographic areas. Clinical history as reported by participants underpinned cohort assignment. The source of this sequence is a woman in her forties with acute COVID-19. The V and J genes are TRBV7-2 and TRBJ1-2; 10 bases are a match to TRBD1. The sample taken for sequencing was PBMCs or T cells enriched from blood (not recorded which). The CDR3 loop reads CASSLEGQGNYGYTF. DNA for the CDR3: TGTGCCAGCAGCTTAGAGGGACAGGGGAACTATGGCTACACCTTC.